These 10 T cell receptor beta chains were sequenced from one sample in a study of regulatory T cells in long-lasting Graves disease. The time point: newly diagnosed GD, antithyroid drugs for less than 3 months. PBMC RNA was the source of the TCR library. Relying on iRepertoire HTBI primers and Arm-PCR of CDR3 regions, the team built TCR beta libraries. TCRdb passed the multiplex PCR reads through MiXCR, listing each CDR3 protein once. The sample carries approximately 400,000 distinct CDR3 sequences, about 15% recorded once. This same sample was also part of a study on T cells in Graves' hyperthyroidism and ophthalmopathy.

This specimen consisted of peripheral blood mononuclear cells (PBMCs), obtained at new diagnosis, from a patient treated with antithyroid drugs. All receptors come from a woman in her twenties or thirties with Graves disease.

This clonotype was picked up many times. The chain combines TRBV20-1 with TRBJ2-3; 9 bases are a match to TRBD2. This CDR3 is built from 17 residues. Germline trimming cut 0 bases from V and 0 bases from J; bases unmatched to any gene: 7. Germline CDR1 reads DFQATT; CDR2 reads SNEGSKA (reference sequence). Here the CDR3 reads CSARDSSAGGSTDTQYF. The CDR3 nucleotides read TGCAGTGCTAGAGATTCGTCGGCGGGAGGGAGCACAGATACGCAGTATTTT.

This clonotype was picked up many times. V gene TRBV12-3 or TRBV12-4 combines with J gene TRBJ2-3; no definite D call. This CDR3 has 13 residues. The V and J ends lost 6 bases and 4 bases respectively, with 11 bases between them. The CDR3 DNA is TGTGCCAGCAGCCCCCCGTGGGCAGATACGCAGTATTTT. Translating it yields CASSPPWADTQYF.

The V call is TRBV2, the J call TRBJ1-5; D perhaps matches TRBD1 (6 bases). Per germline, CDR1 SNHLY and CDR2 FYNNEI. CDR3 length: 14 residues. V lost 3 bases and J 7 bases, leaving 13 bases between the germline ends. The CDR3 DNA follows: TGTGCCAGCAGTGACTTGGGGGCGCGGCAGCCCCAGCATTTT. This sequence encodes CASSDLGARQPQHF. Full variable domain (missing parts from reference TRBV2 and TRBJ1-5): EPEVTQTPSHQVTQMGQEVILRCVPISNHLYFYWYRQILGQKVEFLVSFYNNEISEKSEIFDDQFSVERPDGSNFTLKIRSTKLEDSAMYFCASSDLGARQPQHFGDGTRLSIL.

This clonotype was observed at least ten times. The gene calls are TRBV10-3 and TRBJ2-5, with D possibly TRBD1 on 6 matching bases. Germline values: CDR1 ENHRY, CDR2 SYGVKD. The CDR3 runs 14 residues. V was cut by 4 bases and J by 5 bases, with 14 bases left in between. The CDR3 DNA reads as TGTGCCATCAGTGGGGGGCCGGGCCGTGAGACCCAGTACTTC. Translating gives CAISGGPGRETQYF.

There are many counts of this clonotype. The chain joins TRBV3-1 to TRBJ2-3, with a tentative D call TRBD1 (6 bases). The J call is doubtful: the DNA matches TRBJ2-5 better. The CDR3 extends over 14 amino acids. From germline, CDR1 is LGHDT and CDR2 YNNKEL (reference sequence). This chain's CDR3 is CASYHTGSLLTQYF. CDR3 DNA sequence: TGTGCCAGCTACCATACAGGGTCCCTTTTGACCCAGTACTTC.

About this clonotype itself: Given a much more abundant clone one base away, this may be a read error. V is TRBV5-1 and J is TRBJ2-7; no firm D call. V gave up 0 bases and J gave up 7 bases, with 11 bases separating them. The CDR3 spans 13 residues. Germline CDR1 SGHRS, CDR2 YFSETQ. CDR3 nucleotides: TGCGCCAGCAGCTTGGTGAAAAACAATGAGCAGTACTTC. Translation: CASSLVKNNEQYF.

This clonotype was counted between two and nine times. CDR3 bases: TGCGCCAGCAGCCAAGACCCCACCACAACTAATGAAAAACTGTTTTTT. This sequence encodes CASSQDPTTTNEKLFF. The rearrangement uses TRBV4-1 and TRBJ1-4, with D unclear. The CDR3 totals 16 residues. Germline V lookup: CDR1 MGHRA, CDR2 YSYEKL. V was cut by 0 bases and J by 0 bases, with 8 bases left in between.

There are many counts of this clonotype. This sequence joins TRBV11-2 and TRBJ1-2; TRBD1 might be the D (5 bases). Per the germline V gene, CDR1 is SGHAT and CDR2 is FQNNGV. CDR3 size: 16 residues. V was cut by 1 base and J by 3 bases, with 15 bases left in between. The DNA of the CDR3 is TGTGCCAGCAGCTTAGGGGCCGGGGGTCGGTACTATGGCTACACCTTC. It codes for CASSLGAGGRYYGYTF. Complete variable domain (other parts from reference TRBV11-2 and TRBJ1-2): EAGVAQSPRYKIIEKRQSVAFWCNPISGHATLYWYQQILGQGPKLLIQFQNNGVVDDSQLPKDRFSAERLKGVDSTLKIQPAKLEDSAVYLCASSLGAGGRYYGYTFGSGTRLTVV.

The sample holds many counts of this clonotype. The chain couples TRBV30 to TRBJ1-6, with D possibly being TRBD1 (6 bases). This CDR3 has 14 residues. The germline V gene has CDR1 GTSNPN and CDR2 SVGIG (reference sequence). Trimming pared 2 bases from V and 4 bases from J, leaving 9 bases between. CDR3 sequence reads: CAWSPGQYNSPLHF. In nucleotides, the CDR3 is TGTGCCTGGAGTCCCGGACAGTATAATTCACCCCTCCACTTT.

This clonotype was seen repeatedly, ten times or more. The CDR3 coding sequence is TGTGCCAGCAGTTTCACCCGGGTCCTCCTCTCTGGGGCCAACGTCCTGACTTTC. This encodes CASSFTRVLLSGANVLTF. The chain combines TRBV12-3 or TRBV12-4 with TRBJ2-6; no reliable D call. V was pared by 3 bases and J by 0 bases, with 15 bases between. The CDR3 has 18 amino acids.